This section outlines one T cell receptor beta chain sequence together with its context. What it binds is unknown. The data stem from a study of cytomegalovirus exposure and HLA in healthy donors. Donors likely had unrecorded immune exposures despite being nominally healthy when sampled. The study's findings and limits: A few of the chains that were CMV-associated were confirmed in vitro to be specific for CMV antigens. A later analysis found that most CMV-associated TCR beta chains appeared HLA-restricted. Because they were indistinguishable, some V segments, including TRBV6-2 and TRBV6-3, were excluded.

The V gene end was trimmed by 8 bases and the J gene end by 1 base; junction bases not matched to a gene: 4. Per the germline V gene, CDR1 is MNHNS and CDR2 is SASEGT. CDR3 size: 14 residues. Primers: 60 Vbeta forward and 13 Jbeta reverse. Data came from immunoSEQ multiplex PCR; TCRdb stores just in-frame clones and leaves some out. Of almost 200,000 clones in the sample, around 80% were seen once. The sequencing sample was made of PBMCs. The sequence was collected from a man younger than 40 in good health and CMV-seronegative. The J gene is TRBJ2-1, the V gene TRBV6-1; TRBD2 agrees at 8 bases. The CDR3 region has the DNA TGTGCCAGCGAACTAGCGGAGTCCTACAATGAGCAGTTCTTC. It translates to CASELAESYNEQFF.